These 8 T cell receptor beta chains were sequenced from one sample in a study of blood T cells in healthy people across ages. Combining a sample-barcoded 5' primer with a J-beta primer mix, a second PCR ran for about 6 to 11 cycles. Using its own MiXCR run on the 5' RACE reads, TCRdb lists one record per CDR3 protein. The table includes 800,000 or so distinct CDR3 sequences, about 46% detected once. Sequences were obtained from blood. The receptors shown here come from an elderly man in good health.

The CDR3 DNA reads as TGTGCCAGCAGCTTAGTGGGGACTGGTTACAATGAGCAGTTCTTC. This gives the protein CASSLVGTGYNEQFF. V usage is TRBV7-9 and J usage is TRBJ2-1; weak D call: TRBD2 (6 bases). V was shortened by 1 base and J by 4 bases, with 11 bases between the two germline ends. The CDR3 is 15 residues long. The germline V gene encodes CDR1 SEHNR and CDR2 FQNEAQ (reference sequence).

The chain joins TRBV28 to TRBJ2-7; possibly TRBD1 for D (7 bases). Germline assignment: CDR1 MDHEN and CDR2 SYDVKM. The CDR3 spans 13 residues. Trimming shortened V by 5 bases and J by 2 bases, and 10 bases separated the two germline ends. DNA of the CDR3: TGTGCCAGCAGTGCGGGACAGCCCTACGAGCAGTACTTC. Its protein is CASSAGQPYEQYF.

The chain uses TRBV7-2 and TRBJ1-5; D is unresolved. V lost 1 base, J lost 2 bases, and 6 bases lay in between. Germline loops: CDR1 SGHTA, CDR2 FQGNSA. The CDR3 loop spans 14 amino acids. The CDR3 sequence: CASSLVDGNQPQHF. CDR3 bases: TGTGCCAGCAGCTTAGTGGACGGCAATCAGCCCCAGCATTTT.

This rearrangement joins TRBV7-2 to TRBJ1-6; weak D call: TRBD1 (5 bases). The CDR3 totals 17 residues. Germline V lookup: CDR1 SGHTA, CDR2 FQGNSA. Trimming pared 5 bases from V and 4 bases from J, leaving 18 bases between. The CDR3 loop reads CASSQKGFNSYNSPLHF. The DNA for the CDR3 is TGTGCCAGCAGCCAGAAGGGGTTTAATTCATATAATTCACCCCTCCACTTT.

The rearrangement joins TRBV10-3 to TRBJ2-7; no definite D call. The CDR3 extends over 18 amino acids. Germline V gives CDR1 ENHRY, CDR2 SYGVKD. Trimming shortened V by 0 bases and J by 2 bases, and 20 bases separated the two germline ends. The CDR3 sequence: CAISESGWRSAEPYEQYF. The CDR3 DNA is TGTGCCATCAGTGAGTCCGGGTGGCGGAGCGCTGAACCCTACGAGCAGTACTTC.

The rearrangement uses TRBV28 and TRBJ1-4; D uncertain. This CDR3 has 15 amino acids. V shed 3 bases and J shed 0 bases, with 8 bases lying between them. Germline V gene lookup returns CDR1 MDHEN and CDR2 SYDVKM. The CDR3 loop reads CASSLVATTNEKLFF. The CDR3 DNA reads as TGTGCCAGCAGTTTGGTAGCCACAACTAATGAAAAACTGTTTTTT.

In its sample, this clonotype was seen a few times. The chain combines TRBV5-1 with TRBJ2-1; 8 bases are a match to TRBD2. This CDR3 has 15 amino acids. V lost 6 bases and J lost 3; bases outside the gene matches: 8. Germline CDR1 SGHRS, CDR2 YFSETQ. For the CDR3, the DNA is TGCGCCAGCAAAACCGGGACTAGTTTCTACAATGAGCAGTTCTTC. This gives the protein CASKTGTSFYNEQFF.

This clonotype was counted once. The chain joins TRBV5-1 to TRBJ2-5, with D unresolved. Germline V lookup: CDR1 SGHRS, CDR2 YFSETQ. V lost 4 bases, J lost 11 bases, and 21 bases lay in between. CDR3 length: 14 residues. The CDR3 DNA is TGCGCCAGCAGCCCGGACGGCCGCTACAATGAGCAGTACTTC. The encoded protein is CASSPDGRYNEQYF.